This T cell receptor beta chain emerged from a study of pediatric ulcerative colitis. Study-wide findings and caveats: Compared with controls, ulcerative colitis showed greater blood-rectum clone sharing. Repertoires came from total lymphocyte DNA, so rare subsets like regulatory T cells may be missed. Two rectal clonotypes were found only in ulcerative colitis patients, all of them.

The CDR3 totals 16 residues. Trimming left V 2 bases short and J 0 bases short, with 14 bases between. Germline V gene sequence: CDR1 SGHDT, CDR2 YYEEEE. The table came from immunoSEQ multiplex PCR; TCRdb's copy has only in-frame clones and leaves some out. This sample has approximately 40,000 clones, with 60% to 85% found just once. The rectum was sampled with one to two pinch biopsies at colonoscopy. Comments on this clone: Antigen unknown.

The sequence was obtained from a boy between 10 and 17 years old with severe ulcerative colitis. Sequencing input: gut tissue. V usage is TRBV5-6 and J usage is TRBJ1-2; tentatively, D is TRBD1 (5 bases). In DNA, the CDR3 is TGTGCCAGCAGCTTTTGGGGGGAAACAGCTAACTATGGCTACACCTTC. It specifies CASSFWGETANYGYTF.